The 3 T cell receptor beta chains listed next were all sequenced from one sample in a study of blood T cells in healthy people across ages. A second PCR, run for roughly 7 to 12 cycles, used a sample-barcoded 5' primer plus a J-beta primer mix. MiXCR, run by TCRdb on the 5' RACE reads, gives a single entry per CDR3 protein. The repertoire consists of 1.5 million to 2 million distinct CDR3 sequences, with approximately 30% occurring once and the leading ten covering roughly 8%. Sequenced material: blood. These receptor sequences come from a woman aged 25 to 39 in good health.

This clonotype was detected only a few times. The gene calls are TRBV5-1 and TRBJ2-5; D perhaps matches TRBD1 (6 bases). CDR1 is SGHRS and CDR2 is YFSETQ in the germline V gene. This CDR3 comprises 14 residues. Trimming left V 4 bases short and J 5 bases short, with 15 bases between. This chain's CDR3 is CASSTRGFEETQYF. CDR3 nucleotides: TGCGCCAGCAGCACCAGGGGATTCGAGGAGACCCAGTACTTC.

The rearrangement joins TRBV27 to TRBJ2-5; 12 positions agree with TRBD1. The CDR3 has 16 residues. Unmatched junction bases numbered 8, after V lost 5 bases and J lost 4 bases. Germline V CDR1 and CDR2: MNHEY, SMNVEV (reference sequence). In DNA, the CDR3 is TGTGCCAGCAGTCTGGGGACAGGGGGCTTACGAGAGACCCAGTACTTC. Amino acids: CASSLGTGGLRETQYF.

This clonotype was counted between two and nine times. The junction departs from germline at one end; a sequencing error may be responsible. The chain is built from TRBV20-1 and TRBJ1-4; D is uncertain. Germline assignment: CDR1 DFQATT and CDR2 SNEGSKA (reference sequence). This CDR3 spans 11 amino acids. In nucleotides, the CDR3 is TGCAGGGCTAGCGGGAGGCGAAAACTGTTTTTT. Its translation: CRASGRRKLFF.